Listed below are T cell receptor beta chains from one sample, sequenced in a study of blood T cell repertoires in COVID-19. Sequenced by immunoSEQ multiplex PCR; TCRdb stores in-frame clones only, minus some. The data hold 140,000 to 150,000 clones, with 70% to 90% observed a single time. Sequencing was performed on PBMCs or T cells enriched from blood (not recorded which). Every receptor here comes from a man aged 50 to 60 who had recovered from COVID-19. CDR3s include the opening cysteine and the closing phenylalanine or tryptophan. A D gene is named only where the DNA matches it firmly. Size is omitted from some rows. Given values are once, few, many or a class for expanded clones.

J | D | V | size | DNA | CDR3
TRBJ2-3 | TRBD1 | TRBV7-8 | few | TGTGCCAGCAGGAACGTGGGGACAGGGGGCTCAGATACGCAGTATTTT | CASRNVGTGGSDTQYF
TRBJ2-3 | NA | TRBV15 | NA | TGTGCCACCAGCACCCCGACTGGTACAGATACGCAGTATTTT | CATSTPTGTDTQYF
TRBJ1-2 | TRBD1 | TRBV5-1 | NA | TGCGCCAGCAGCTTGGCCACCGTGGGACAGGGGACCTATGGCTACACCTTC | CASSLATVGQGTYGYTF
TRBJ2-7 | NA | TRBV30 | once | TGTGCCTGTATCCGGGACAGGACTAGCTACGAGCAGTACTTC | CACIRDRTSYEQYF
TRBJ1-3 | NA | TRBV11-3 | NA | TGTGCCAGCAGCTCCCGGTCTGGAAACACCATATATTTT | CASSSRSGNTIYF
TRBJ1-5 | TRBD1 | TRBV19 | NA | TGTGCCAGTAGTACCGGGACAGGGGGCTTTCAGCCCCAGCATTTT | CASSTGTGGFQPQHF
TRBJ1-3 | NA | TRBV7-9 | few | TGTGCCAGCAGCTTCGGGGGAAACACCATATATTTT | CASSFGGNTIYF
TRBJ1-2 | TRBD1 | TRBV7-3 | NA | TGTGCCAGCAGCGCCGGGACAGGGGTCTATGGCTACACCTTC | CASSAGTGVYGYTF
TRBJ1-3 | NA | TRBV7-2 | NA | TGTGCCAGCAGGCCTGGAGGGGGAAACACCATATATTTT | CASRPGGGNTIYF
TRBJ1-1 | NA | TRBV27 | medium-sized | TGTGCCAGCAGTTTATCGCATCCAGGGGTCACTGAAGCTTTCTTT | CASSLSHPGVTEAFF
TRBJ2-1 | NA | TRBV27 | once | TGTGCCAGCAGTTTCAAGCGGGAGCAGTTCTTC | CASSFKREQFF
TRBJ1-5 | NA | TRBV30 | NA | TGTGCCTGGAGTTCGCAGAGCAATCAGCCCCAGCATTTT | CAWSSQSNQPQHF
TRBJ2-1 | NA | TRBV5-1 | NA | TGCGCCAGCAGCCTGACCCATACAGGGCCCTCCTACAATGAGCAGTTCTTC | CASSLTHTGPSYNEQFF
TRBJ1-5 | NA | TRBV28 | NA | TGTGCCAGCAGGCAAGGACAGCTCAATCAGCCCCAGCATTTT | CASRQGQLNQPQHF
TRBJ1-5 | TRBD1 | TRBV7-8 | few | TGTGCCAGCAGCACCAAGACAGGGGCGATCGATAATCAGCCCCAGCATTTT | CASSTKTGAIDNQPQHF
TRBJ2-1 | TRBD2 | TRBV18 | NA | TGTGCCAGCTCACCGACTAGCGGTATCAATGAGCAGTTCTTC | CASSPTSGINEQFF
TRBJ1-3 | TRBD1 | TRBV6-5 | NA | TGTGCCAGCAGTTGGACAGGGAATGGAAACACCATATATTTT | CASSWTGNGNTIYF
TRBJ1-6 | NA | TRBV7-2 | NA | TGTGCCAGCAGCCCCCAGGGGAGATTCGGTTCACCCCTCCACTTT | CASSPQGRFGSPLHF
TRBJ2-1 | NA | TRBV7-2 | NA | TGTGCCAGCAGCAGAGTTGGGCAGAATAACAATGAGCAGTTCTTC | CASSRVGQNNNEQFF
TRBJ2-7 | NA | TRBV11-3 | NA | TGTGCCAGCAGCTTAATGTCCGGCTCCTACGAGCAGTACTTC | CASSLMSGSYEQYF
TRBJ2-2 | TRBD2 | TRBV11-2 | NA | TGTGCCAGCAGCTTAAAGGGACTACACACCGGGGAGCTGTTTTTT | CASSLKGLHTGELFF
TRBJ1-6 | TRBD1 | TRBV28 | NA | TGTGCCAGCACCGAGACAGGGAGATTCTCACCCCTCCACTTT | CASTETGRFSPLHF
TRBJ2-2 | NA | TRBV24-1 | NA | TGTGCCACCAGTGATTTGCAGCCCGGGGACACCGGGGAGCTGTTTTTT | CATSDLQPGDTGELFF
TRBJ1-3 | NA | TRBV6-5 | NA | TGTGCCAGCAGTTACTCTCACTCTGGAAACACCATATATTTT | CASSYSHSGNTIYF
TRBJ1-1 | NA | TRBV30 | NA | TGTGCCTGGAGTGTAGGAGGGGCCACAGGAGCTTTCTTT | CAWSVGGATGAFF
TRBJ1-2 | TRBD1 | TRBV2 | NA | TGTGCCAGCAGTTCGGGACAGGGTTATGGCTACACCTTC | CASSSGQGYGYTF
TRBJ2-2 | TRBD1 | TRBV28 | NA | TGTGCCAGCACCTGGACAGGCCGAAGGCTCACCGGGGAGCTGTTTTTT | CASTWTGRRLTGELFF
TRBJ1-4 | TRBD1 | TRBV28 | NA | TGTGCCAGCAGTTTATGGGCAGGGGGCGGCGAAAAACTGTTTTTT | CASSLWAGGGEKLFF
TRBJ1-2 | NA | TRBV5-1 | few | TGCGCCAGCAGCGCGGACTGGGGCTACACCTTC | CASSADWGYTF
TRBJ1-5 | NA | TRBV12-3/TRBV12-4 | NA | TGTGCCAGCAGTCTCAGGGATAATCAGCCCCAGCATTTT | CASSLRDNQPQHF
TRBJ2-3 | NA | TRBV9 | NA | TGTGCCAGCAGCGAGGGGCCCACAGATACGCAGTATTTT | CASSEGPTDTQYF
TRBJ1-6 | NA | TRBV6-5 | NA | TGTGCCAGCAGCTACCTGACCGGGACAAAAATTCCCCTCCACTTT | CASSYLTGTKIPLHF
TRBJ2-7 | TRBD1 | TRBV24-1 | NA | TGTGCCACTAATATTGATTTTAGGGCCCCACAGGGGGCCTACGAGCAGTACTTC | CATNIDFRAPQGAYEQYF
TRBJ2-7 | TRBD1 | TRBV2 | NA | TGTGCCAGCAGTGAGGGCAGGGGGCTATGGTACGAGCAGTACTTC | CASSEGRGLWYEQYF
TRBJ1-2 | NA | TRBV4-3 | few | TGCGCCAGCAGCCAAGATTTCGGAGGCGGCTACTATGGCTACACCTTC | CASSQDFGGGYYGYTF
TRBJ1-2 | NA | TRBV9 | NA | TGTGCCAGCAGCCCCCGGACAGCCTATGGCTACACCTTC | CASSPRTAYGYTF
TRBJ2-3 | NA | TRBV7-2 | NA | TGTGCCAGCAGCTCAGGCCGACAGAGAGATACGCAGTATTTT | CASSSGRQRDTQYF
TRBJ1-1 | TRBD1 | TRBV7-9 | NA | TGTGCCAGCAGCTTAACGGGACAGGGGAAATTTGAAGCTTTCTTT | CASSLTGQGKFEAFF
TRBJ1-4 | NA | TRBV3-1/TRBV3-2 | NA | TGTGCCAGCAGCCAAAGGACAGTTGAAAAACTGTTTTTT | CASSQRTVEKLFF
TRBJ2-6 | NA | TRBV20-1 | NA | TGCAGTGCGAGGAAGGCCAACGTCCTGACTTTC | CSARKANVLTF
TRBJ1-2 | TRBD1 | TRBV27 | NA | TGTGCCAGCAGGCCTGGGGACAGGGGGCGTGGTGGCTACACCTTC | CASRPGDRGRGGYTF
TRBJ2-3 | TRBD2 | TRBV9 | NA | TGTGCCAGCAGCAGGACTAGCGGGGGCGGAGATACGCAGTATTTT | CASSRTSGGGDTQYF
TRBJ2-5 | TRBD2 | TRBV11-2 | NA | TGTGCCAGCAGCCCTAGTGGGGGGGGCCAAGAGACCCAGTACTTC | CASSPSGGGQETQYF
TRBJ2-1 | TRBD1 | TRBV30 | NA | TGTGCCTGGGGTGGGTTTAAAGGGACAGGGCCCAATGAGCAGTTCTTC | CAWGGFKGTGPNEQFF
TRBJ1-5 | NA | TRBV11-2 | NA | TGTGCCAGCAGCTTAGGGGCAGAGAGCAATCAGCCCCAGCATTTT | CASSLGAESNQPQHF
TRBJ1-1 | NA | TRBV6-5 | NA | TGTGCCAGCAGTTACAGGGCGGGGACTGAAGCTTTCTTT | CASSYRAGTEAFF
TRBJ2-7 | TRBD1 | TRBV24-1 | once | TGTGCCACCAGTGACCCCGGACAGGGGGCCTACGAGCAGTACTTC | CATSDPGQGAYEQYF
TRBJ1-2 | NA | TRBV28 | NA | TGTGCCAGCAATCACCCCCCTCCAGGGCCTTACTATGGCTACACCTTC | CASNHPPPGPYYGYTF
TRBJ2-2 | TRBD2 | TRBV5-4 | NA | TGTGCCAGCAGCCAATATACTAGCGGGAGACCGACCGGGGAGCTGTTTTTT | CASSQYTSGRPTGELFF